The source of this T cell receptor (beta chain) is a study of shared clonotypes between healthy human individuals (TCRdb year 2020). Concerning the study at large: A few men and two women, aged 18 to 49 years, made up the cohort. For each donor, three plates each were used for CD4 naive and CD4 memory, two plates were used for CD8 naive, and one plate was used for CD8 memory. To estimate repertoire size and how much clonotype sharing occurs between individuals, the study deeply sequenced the blood TCR repertoires of several healthy adults. To increase sequencing depth and limit assay-specific biases, TCR repertoire library preparation and sequencing were carried out by different laboratories using diverse techniques. Each donor's leukapheresis produced roughly between roughly 0.85 and 9.5 billion PBMCs.

This clone has just one count. Its antigen remains unidentified. No qualities accompany the bases; no much larger clone lies one base away. Healthy HIV-negative adults with no recently reported acute infections or vaccinations were included as donors. Every donor was a Caucasian adult living in Nashville, Tennessee, USA. CD4+ T cells were enriched through magnetic negative selection, after which naive cells were positively selected on CD45RA and the remaining negative fraction served as the memory subset. Blood was collected by leukapheresis, and PBMCs were isolated by Ficoll-Histopaque density gradient centrifugation and then cryopreserved in liquid nitrogen vapor phase. Analytical flow cytometry was used to check the purity and quantity of each magnetically sorted T cell population. Each sorted fraction had its genomic DNA isolated and then quantified by UV absorbance on a Nanodrop 2000c. From the germline V gene, CDR1 is SGHAT and CDR2 is FQNNGV. The junction shows trimming of 4 bases on V and 2 bases on J, and the gene matches do not reach 7 bases of it. The CDR3 measures 16 amino acids from cysteine to phenylalanine. Kept here is only the CDR3 DNA, which spans 48 bases and is read in frame from base 1.

The paper's findings and limits, for the study overall: Naive subsets generally had larger estimated clonotype richness than memory subsets. Sampling was limited to blood, and TCR repertoires in tissue likely differ from TCR repertoires in blood. The genetic and exposure-history diversity represented was limited by the small number of donors. Pairwise subsampling led to the expectation that sequencing depth would affect the degree of clonotype sharing among donors. Compared with non-shared clonotypes, clonotypes shared by all four sorted-subset donors had higher generation probabilities. When a few donors were compared, the shared fraction of clonotypes was about 5.2% for naive CD4, less than 4% for naive CD8, more than 2% for memory CD4, and around 0.4% for memory CD8. Even with the large sequencing depth, rarefaction of the sorted-subset datasets indicated that sequencing was incomplete.

Using the deep immunoSEQ assay, multiplex PCR amplified TCR CDR3 regions from genomic DNA. Extracted genomic DNA from each cell subset was spread evenly across all wells of several immunoSEQ 96-well plates, with each plate serving as a replicate. For sorted subsets, approximately 200 ng of genomic DNA, equivalent to some 30,000 T cell genomes, went into each replicate PCR. Purified libraries were measured with a Qubit 3.0 fluorometer, size-checked on a Bioanalyzer 2100, and measured again with the KAPA Library Quantification kit. Every immunoSEQ 96-well plate was sequenced on a dedicated single-read 150-cycle Illumina NextSeq 550 flow cell. As for the original processing: Because the immunoSEQ output included only junctional sequences and no quality scores, the filtering could not be the same as the filtering used for full-length reads. To assign V/J genes and CDR3, sequences were annotated using PyIR, a Python wrapper for IgBLAST v1.9, with IMGT germline references. Reads were removed for weak V/J assignments (E-value above 1e-6), missing CDR3, stop codons, out-of-frame junctions, or ambiguous translated residues. V3J clonotypes were defined as sequences sharing the same inferred V gene, J gene, and CDR3 amino acid sequence. The percentage overlap between two repertoires was calculated by dividing the number of shared unique clonotypes by the size of the smaller repertoire. Repertoire richness was assessed with RTK rarefaction, the Chao1 estimator, and Recon v2.1 estimates of unobserved clonotypes. Generation probabilities were computed with OLGA for all TCRbeta clonotypes obtained by the gDNA method from a few donors. TCRdb obtained this table from immuneACCESS and retained in-frame rearrangements with V and J assigned. These tables miss some clones; where compared with another copy, unresolved V genes account for less than half of the shortfall, and the remainder is unexplained. V, J and clone size are those of that table, while D and trimming were read from the DNA. A total of 700,000 or so clones appear in this sample, 55% to 75% of them only once. The ten largest clones add up to approximately 2% of the sample.

Specimen: memory CD4+ T cells sorted from blood. In the paper's terms, the cell subset or site label means: CD45RA-negative fraction. The chain links TRBV11-2 with TRBJ1-2, and TRBD1 aligns with 10 junction nucleotides. The receptor comes from a woman aged 25 to 39 in good health. Read as DNA, the sequence is TGTGCCAGCAGCTCCCATGTGGGACAGGGGAACTATGGCTACACCTTC. Its translation reads: CASSSHVGQGNYGYTF.